The 8 T cell receptor beta chains in this list originate from one sample, sequenced in a study of cytomegalovirus exposure and HLA in healthy donors. Researchers ran the PCR with 60 Vbeta and 13 Jbeta primers. Assay: immunoSEQ multiplex PCR; the TCRdb copy retains only in-frame clones and omits some. The table has roughly 130,000 clones, roughly 74% seen once; the top ten hold 6.6%. Sequencing input: PBMCs. All receptors derive from a man between 35 and 55 years old in good health and CMV-seropositive.

This clone came up once. The chain uses TRBV27 and TRBJ1-5; no reliable D call. Trimming stripped 1 base from V and 4 bases from J, with 11 bases between. The CDR3 extends over 15 amino acids. CDR1 and CDR2 from the germline V gene are MNHEY and SMNVEV (reference sequence). CDR3 loop: CASSLLGRRNQPQHF. CDR3 coding DNA: TGTGCCAGCAGTTTATTAGGGAGGAGAAATCAGCCCCAGCATTTT.

The V and J genes are TRBV21-1 and TRBJ2-1; whether TRBD1, the table's D call, matches the DNA was not checked. TRBV21-1 is a known pseudogene. The CDR3 length is 13 residues. CDR3 nucleotide sequence: TGTGCCACCGACAGGGGGCCCTACAATGAGCAGTTCTTC. Protein product: CATDRGPYNEQFF.

The V gene is TRBV28, the J gene TRBJ1-1; D is possibly TRBD1 (5 bases). Germline V gives CDR1 MDHEN, CDR2 SYDVKM. The CDR3 is made up of 12 amino acids. Trimming cost V 8 bases and J 4 bases, with 11 bases left between them. The CDR3 region is CASLRRGTEAFF. The CDR3 DNA is TGTGCCAGCCTCCGGAGGGGCACTGAAGCTTTCTTT.

V and J are TRBV11-2 and TRBJ2-3; TRBD2 agrees at 8 bases. CDR3 length: 14 residues. Germline CDR1 and CDR2: SGHAT and FQNNGV. Trimming cost V 5 bases and J 2 bases; bases outside gene matches: 3. The chain's CDR3 is CASSKAGVTDTQYF. The CDR3 coding sequence is TGTGCCAGCAGCAAAGCGGGGGTCACAGATACGCAGTATTTT.

This chain uses TRBV5-1 with TRBJ2-7, with D possibly TRBD2 on 6 matching bases. This CDR3 has 14 amino acids. CDR1 and CDR2 (germline): SGHRS, YFSETQ. Trimming stripped 7 bases from V and 0 bases from J, with 14 bases between. CDR3 sequence: CASALGGNSYEQYF. The CDR3 DNA is TGCGCCAGCGCCCTTGGGGGGAACTCCTACGAGCAGTACTTC.

This rearrangement joins TRBV19 to TRBJ2-5; TRBD2 matches 9 bases. J gave up 4 bases and V 4 bases, and 7 bases lay outside the gene matches. Germline V gene lookup returns CDR1 LNHDA and CDR2 SQIVND (reference sequence). The CDR3 has 15 residues. Here the CDR3 reads CASSSSGGYTETQYF. CDR3 nucleotides: TGTGCCAGTAGTAGTAGCGGGGGTTACACAGAGACCCAGTACTTC.

V usage is TRBV27 and J usage is TRBJ1-2; maybe TRBD1 (5 bases). This CDR3 is built from 15 residues. V lost 0 bases, J lost 2 bases, and 10 bases lay in between. Germline V gives CDR1 MNHEY, CDR2 SMNVEV (reference sequence). Here the CDR3 reads CASSLSPRGNYGYTF. The CDR3 DNA reads as TGTGCCAGCAGTTTATCGCCTAGGGGCAACTATGGCTACACCTTC.

V usage is TRBV5-1 and J usage is TRBJ2-5; TRBD2 is a possible D gene (5 bases). The tail of the sequence fits TRBJ2-7 better, so the J call may be wrong. Germline CDR1 is SGHRS and CDR2 is YFSETQ. This CDR3 spans 14 amino acids. This CDR3 reads CASSLGTDSYEQYF. CDR3 bases: TGCGCCAGCAGCTTGGGGACTGACTCCTACGAGCAGTACTTC.